A single sample is the source of the 24 T cell receptor beta chains below, sequenced in a study of T cell repertoires in cytomegalovirus infection. The antigens these receptors bind are not known. TCRdb redid the calling of the reads with MiXCR, one entry per CDR3 protein. The repertoire holds more than 300,000 distinct CDR3 sequences, with roughly 34% as singletons. This material consisted of cultured PBMCs, taken from culture after CMV antigen stimulation. The receptor source for this set is a human donor in good health (CMV status not recorded). Some clones in this sample may be carry-over from other donors' samples.

This rearrangement joins TRBV20-1 to TRBJ2-3; D tentatively reads TRBD1 or TRBD2 (7 bases each). Trimming removed 3 bases at V and 3 bases at J, with 13 bases between. The CDR3 has 14 residues. CDR1 and CDR2 from the germline V gene are DFQATT and SNEGSKA (reference sequence). This CDR3 reads CSARRQGGTDTQYF. DNA of the CDR3: TGCAGTGCTAGGCGACAGGGAGGGACAGATACGCAGTATTTT.

The genes are TRBV5-1 and TRBJ2-7; 9 bases agree with TRBD1. Germline V gene lookup returns CDR1 SGHRS and CDR2 YFSETQ. This CDR3 comprises 14 residues. Trimming cost V 1 base and J 7 bases; bases outside gene matches: 6. The CDR3 DNA follows: TGCGCCAGCAGCTTGTGGGACAGGGAAGGGGAGCAGTACTTC. As protein: CASSLWDREGEQYF.

The chain couples TRBV7-2 to TRBJ2-1, with D hard to call. V dropped 5 bases and J dropped 5 bases, with 16 bases sitting between them. This CDR3 region has 15 residues. The germline CDR1 and CDR2 sequences are SGHTA and FQGNSA. CDR3 sequence: CASSRVLRRDNEQFF. CDR3 nucleotides: TGTGCCAGCAGCCGGGTTCTCCGCCGGGACAATGAGCAGTTCTTC. Full variable domain (missing parts from reference TRBV7-2 and TRBJ2-1): GAGVSQSPSNKVTEKGKDVELRCDPISGHTALYWYRQSLGQGLEFLIYFQGNSAPDKSGLPSDRFSAERTGGSVSTLTIQRTQQEDSAVYLCASSRVLRRDNEQFFGPGTRLTVL.

This clonotype was picked up one time. The chain recombines TRBV6-2 or TRBV6-3 with TRBJ1-1; maybe TRBD1 (5 bases). The ends were cut back, 5 bases at V and 8 bases at J, with 18 bases in the middle. Germline CDR1 is MNHEY and CDR2 is SVGEGT. The CDR3 contains 14 residues. The CDR3 coding sequence is TGTGCCAGCAGTCTTCGTGGGGGTTACAGGGAAGCTTTCTTT. Amino acids: CASSLRGGYREAFF.

The chain employs TRBV20-1 and TRBJ2-3; 7 positions agree with TRBD1. The CDR3 is 15 amino acids. Germline V gives CDR1 DFQATT, CDR2 SNEGSKA (reference sequence). V shed 0 bases and J 2 bases; nucleotides not matched to a gene: 5. CDR3 sequence reads: CSARDWGQSTDTQYF. DNA for the CDR3: TGCAGTGCTAGAGATTGGGGACAGTCCACAGATACGCAGTATTTT.

The V and J genes are TRBV27 and TRBJ1-5; 7 bases fit TRBD1. The V and J ends lost 6 bases and 3 bases, in that order; junction bases with no gene match: 5. The CDR3 contains 14 residues. The germline V gene has CDR1 MNHEY and CDR2 SMNVEV (reference sequence). CDR3 loop: CASRTGATNQPQHF. The CDR3 bases are TGTGCCAGCAGAACAGGGGCCACCAATCAGCCCCAGCATTTT.

A few counts support this clonotype. The chain carries TRBV20-1 and TRBJ1-2; D unresolved. The V gene lost 3 bases and the J gene lost 0 bases, with 11 bases spanning the gap. CDR3 length equals 14 residues. Germline-derived CDR1 and CDR2 are DFQATT and SNEGSKA (reference sequence). DNA for the CDR3: TGCAGTGCTAGTGCGGCATCCCCTAACTATGGCTACACCTTC. It codes for CSASAASPNYGYTF.

This rearrangement joins TRBV12-3 or TRBV12-4 to TRBJ1-2; TRBD1 is a possible D gene (5 bases). This CDR3 is built from 13 residues. The V end lost 3 bases, the J end lost 8 bases, and 13 bases lay between the germline ends. CDR3: CASSLAGARGYTF. The CDR3 DNA is TGTGCCAGCAGTTTGGCCGGGGCTCGGGGCTACACCTTC.

A few counts support this clonotype. V is TRBV27 and J is TRBJ1-2, with 8 nucleotides matching TRBD1. Germline V gives CDR1 MNHEY, CDR2 SMNVEV (reference sequence). The trim removed 0 bases at V and 6 bases at J, leaving 3 bases unmatched. CDR3 size: 14 residues. CDR3 region: CASSLSSGGDGYTF. The CDR3 DNA follows: TGTGCCAGCAGTTTATCTTCAGGGGGCGATGGCTACACCTTC.

The chain recombines TRBV6-2 or TRBV6-3 with TRBJ2-1, with 8 nucleotides matching TRBD2. Germline V gene sequence: CDR1 MNHEY, CDR2 SVGEGT. This CDR3 comprises 19 residues. The junction had 10 bases not matched to a gene; V was cut back by 0 bases and J by 0 bases. The CDR3 sequence is CASSYSTNIAGSSYNEQFF. The CDR3 DNA sequence: TGTGCCAGCAGTTACTCGACGAACATAGCGGGGAGCTCCTACAATGAGCAGTTCTTC.

This clonotype has a count of ten or more. The CDR3 reads CASSQRQGGDTQYF. The CDR3 DNA sequence: TGCGCCAGCAGCCAACGACAGGGAGGAGATACGCAGTATTTT. The chain joins TRBV4-1 to TRBJ2-3, with D perhaps TRBD1 (7 bases). Germline-derived CDR1 and CDR2 are MGHRA and YSYEKL. This CDR3 has 14 amino acids. Trimming stripped 2 bases from V and 5 bases from J, with 11 bases between.

V and J are TRBV28 and TRBJ2-1, with 9 bases that match TRBD2. This CDR3 contains 14 residues. V lost 9 bases, J lost 6 bases, and 9 bases stayed unmatched. The germline V gene has CDR1 MDHEN and CDR2 SYDVKM. The CDR3 coding sequence is TGTGCCAGTGTCCTGGGACTAGCTGGCAATGAGCAGTTCTTC. Encoded protein: CASVLGLAGNEQFF.

Here the CDR3 reads CASTSLAGVTGELFF. The CDR3 DNA follows: TGTGCCAGCACCTCACTAGCGGGAGTCACCGGGGAGCTGTTTTTT. The rearrangement uses TRBV6-6 and TRBJ2-2; 11 bases map to TRBD2. After removal of 7 bases from V and 4 bases from J, the junction contained 5 bases not matched to a gene. Germline V gene data show CDR1 as MNHNY and CDR2 as SVGAGI (reference sequence). The CDR3 sequence is 15 residues long.

A few counts support this clonotype. The gene calls are TRBV12-3 or TRBV12-4 and TRBJ2-2; unclear D gene. The CDR3 length is 14 residues. With 7 bases removed from V and 0 bases from J, the gap between germline ends came to 9 bases. The CDR3 DNA reads TGTGCCAGCACCCCACAAACGAACACCGGGGAGCTGTTTTTT. It specifies CASTPQTNTGELFF.

This chain connects TRBV27 to TRBJ2-1, with TRBD2 matching over 13 bases. The germline V gene has CDR1 MNHEY and CDR2 SMNVEV (reference sequence). There are 18 residues in the CDR3. Trimming removed 5 bases from V and 6 bases from J; junction bases left unmatched: 13. The CDR3 DNA sequence: TGTGCCAGCAGTCCGACTAGCGGGAGGCACCAAAGCATCAATGAGCAGTTCTTC. Protein: CASSPTSGRHQSINEQFF.

This clonotype came up many times. This rearrangement joins TRBV7-2 to TRBJ1-3, with D maybe TRBD1 (6 bases). The V end was cut by 3 bases, the J end by 2 bases, with 11 bases between. The CDR3 has 15 residues. CDR1 is SGHTA, CDR2 FQGNSA, per germline. In nucleotides, the CDR3 is TGTGCCAGCAGCTTCATGACAGGCACTGGAAACACCATATATTTT. Residues: CASSFMTGTGNTIYF.

This clonotype was seen ten or more times. One end of the junction varies from germline; a read error may be responsible. The rearrangement links TRBV6-2 or TRBV6-3 to TRBJ2-7, with D maybe TRBD1 (6 bases). The CDR3 sequence is 14 residues long. The germline V gene encodes CDR1 MNHEY and CDR2 SVGEGT. The CDR3 coding sequence is TGTGCCAGCAGAACCCCCACAGGGTTCAGAACGGGGAGCTTC. Translation gives CASRTPTGFRTGSF.

This clonotype was observed once. V usage is TRBV19 and J usage is TRBJ2-1; 11 bases are shared with TRBD2. CDR1 and CDR2 from the germline V gene are LNHDA and SQIVND (reference sequence). The CDR3 is 17 amino acids. The J segment lost 7 bases and the V segment lost 2 bases, leaving 10 bases of the junction unmatched. CDR3 amino acids: CASSIRLAGGVGNEQFF. The CDR3 region has the DNA TGTGCCAGTAGTATACGGTTAGCGGGAGGGGTAGGGAATGAGCAGTTCTTC.

Note on this clonotype: Since a much larger clone is just one base distant, this may be a read error. This chain joins TRBV4-1 and TRBJ2-7, with 11 bases matching TRBD1. The CDR3 runs 18 residues. Germline V CDR1 and CDR2: MGHRA, YSYEKL. The DNA for the CDR3 is TGCGCCAGCAGCCAAGACGTGGCGCGGACAGGGGGCTTCAACGAGCTGTACTTC. Its translation: CASSQDVARTGGFNELYF.

In its sample, this clonotype was seen once. The rearrangement links TRBV29-1 to TRBJ1-1, with D perhaps TRBD1 (6 bases). V lost 7 bases and J 1 base, leaving 16 bases between the germline ends. The CDR3 runs to 14 residues. CDR1 is SQVTM and CDR2 is ANQGSEA in the germline V gene. The CDR3 loop reads CSAVPQGGNTEAFF. CDR3 coding DNA: TGCAGCGCCGTCCCTCAAGGGGGGAACACTGAAGCTTTCTTT.

The rearrangement uses TRBV24-1 and TRBJ2-5; maybe TRBD2 (6 bases). Germline-derived CDR1 and CDR2 are KGHDR and SFDVKD. V dropped 0 bases and J dropped 5 bases, with 12 bases sitting between them. The CDR3 runs 15 residues. Here the CDR3 reads CATSDLDLGLETQYF. CDR3 nucleotides: TGTGCCACCAGTGATTTGGACCTGGGACTTGAGACCCAGTACTTC.

This clonotype was seen repeatedly, ten times or more. This chain connects TRBV7-2 to TRBJ1-5, with D unclear. The germline V and J ends were trimmed by 0 bases and 3 bases, with 3 bases remaining between them. The CDR3 has 13 residues. Germline lookup yields CDR1 SGHTA and CDR2 FQGNSA. DNA for the CDR3: TGTGCCAGCAGCTTAGCCGACAATCAGCCCCAGCATTTT. As protein: CASSLADNQPQHF. Variable domain in full (rest from reference TRBV7-2 and TRBJ1-5): GAGVSQSPSNKVTEKGKDVELRCDPISGHTALYWYRQSLGQGLEFLIYFQGNSAPDKSGLPSDRFSAERTGGSVSTLTIQRTQQEDSAVYLCASSLADNQPQHFGDGTRLSIL.

This chain uses TRBV28 with TRBJ1-4, with D unclear. V shed 3 bases and J shed 1 base, with 9 bases lying between them. Germline V gene sequence: CDR1 MDHEN, CDR2 SYDVKM. The CDR3 spans 15 residues. CDR3 in amino acids: CASSLGSRTNEKLFF. The CDR3 nucleotides are TGTGCCAGCAGTTTGGGGAGCCGAACTAATGAAAAACTGTTTTTT. Full variable domain (rest looked up from reference TRBV28 and TRBJ1-4): DVKVTQSSRYLVKRTGEKVFLECVQDMDHENMFWYRQDPGLGLRLIYFSYDVKMKEKGDIPEGYSVSREKKERFSLILESASTNQTSMYLCASSLGSRTNEKLFFGSGTQLSVL.

The chain employs TRBV11-3 and TRBJ2-1, with D tentatively TRBD1 (5 bases). Trimming cost V 0 bases and J 3 bases, with 15 bases left between them. The CDR3 has 17 residues. Germline loops: CDR1 SGHNT, CDR2 YENEEA. The DNA of the CDR3 is TGTGCCAGCAGCTTAGACTGGTCCCCAGGGCGCTACAATGAGCAGTTCTTC. It specifies CASSLDWSPGRYNEQFF. Complete variable domain (other parts from reference TRBV11-3 and TRBJ2-1): EAGVVQSPRYKIIEKKQPVAFWCNPISGHNTLYWYLQNLGQGPELLIRYENEEAVDDSQLPKDRFSAERLKGVDSTLKIQPAELGDSAVYLCASSLDWSPGRYNEQFFGPGTRLTVL.